Below are 20 T cell receptor beta chains sequenced from a single sample in a study of blood T cell repertoires in COVID-19. This table comes from immunoSEQ multiplex PCR, and its TCRdb copy is limited to in-frame clones, with some not included. The top ten hold 1.5% to 2% of the sample, which has roughly 520,000 clones, roughly 90% seen once. The sequenced material came from PBMCs or T cells enriched from blood (not recorded which). Source of these receptors: a woman in her thirties or forties who had recovered from COVID-19.

This chain links TRBV29-1 with TRBJ2-3; D perhaps matches TRBD2 (7 bases). The CDR3 is 13 residues long. Germline assignment: CDR1 SQVTM and CDR2 ANQGSEA. Between the trimmed V and J ends, which lost 8 bases and 4 bases, there was a span of 16 bases. DNA for the CDR3: TGCAGCTCTGGGGGCGGGGGCCCAGATACGCAGTATTTT. This gives the protein CSSGGGGPDTQYF.

The chain links TRBV24-1 to TRBJ2-1; 7 positions agree with TRBD2. Germline V lookup: CDR1 KGHDR, CDR2 SFDVKD. There are 17 residues in the CDR3. The V gene end was trimmed by 5 bases and the J gene end by 0 bases; junction bases not matched to a gene: 9. CDR3 protein: CATSARGETSSYNEQFF. CDR3 sequence (DNA): TGTGCCACCAGTGCTCGGGGGGAGACCTCCTCCTACAATGAGCAGTTCTTC.

This clone has only one observation. The V and J genes are TRBV6-5 and TRBJ1-4; perhaps TRBD1 as D (6 bases). V lost 6 bases to trimming and J lost 8 bases, with 13 bases between them. The CDR3 loop spans 13 amino acids. The germline CDR1 and CDR2 sequences are MNHEY and SVGAGI. DNA for the CDR3: TGTGCCAGCAGAGACGACACAGGGGAAAAACTGTTTTTT. Translation: CASRDDTGEKLFF.

This clone appeared a single time. This chain joins TRBV12-3 or TRBV12-4 and TRBJ2-7; TRBD1 matches at 8 bases. Trimming removed 5 bases from V and 6 bases from J; junction bases left unmatched: 3. The CDR3 sequence is 12 residues long. The CDR3 coding sequence is TGTGCCAGCAGTATTGACAGGGGCGAGCAGTACTTC. Amino acids: CASSIDRGEQYF.

The rearrangement links TRBV10-2 to TRBJ1-5, with TRBD1 identical over 7 bases. The trim removed 6 bases at V and 8 bases at J, leaving 13 bases unmatched. This CDR3 is 15 amino acids long. CDR1 WSHSY and CDR2 SAAADI come from the germline V gene. CDR3 sequence: CASRARTGWEEPQHF. The CDR3 DNA sequence: TGCGCCAGCAGAGCCCGGACAGGCTGGGAAGAGCCCCAGCATTTT.

CDR3 DNA: TGTGCCAGCAGTCAGAGACAGGGAGCCGAAAAACTGTTTTTT. Protein sequence: CASSQRQGAEKLFF. The rearrangement uses TRBV6-6 and TRBJ1-4; 7 bases map to TRBD1. Losses at the gene ends were 5 bases for V and 8 bases for J; bases not matched to a gene: 8. CDR1 is MNHNY and CDR2 is SVGAGI in the germline V gene (reference sequence). The CDR3 has 14 amino acids.

This clone was counted between two and nine times. This rearrangement joins TRBV19 to TRBJ1-4; 9 bases fit TRBD1. The ends lost 5 bases at V and 8 bases at J; junction bases unmatched: 9. The CDR3 totals 15 residues. Germline V gene data show CDR1 as LNHDA and CDR2 as SQIVND (reference sequence). CDR3 sequence reads: CASSLPGQGGEKLFF. In nucleotides, the CDR3 is TGTGCCAGTAGTCTCCCGGGACAGGGAGGGGAAAAACTGTTTTTT.

The sample holds a few counts of this clone. The gene calls are TRBV19 and TRBJ1-1; no definite D call. V was shortened by 9 bases and J by 0 bases, with 11 bases between the two germline ends. Germline V gene lookup returns CDR1 LNHDA and CDR2 SQIVND (reference sequence). CDR3 length equals 13 residues. The CDR3 DNA sequence: TGTGCCAGGGAGTACGGGATGAACACTGAAGCTTTCTTT. Translating it yields CAREYGMNTEAFF.

The DNA of the CDR3 is TGTGCCAGCAGCTTACTCAGGACAGGGAGTTCACCCCTCCACTTT. The encoded protein is CASSLLRTGSSPLHF. This chain connects TRBV7-6 to TRBJ1-6, with TRBD1 identical over 8 bases. The CDR3 length is 15 residues. Per germline, CDR1 SGHVS and CDR2 FNYEAQ. V shed 2 bases, J shed 9 bases, and the junction held 6 bases outside the gene matches.

This clone showed up just a few times. The chain has TRBV20-1 and TRBJ1-2; no firm D call. The CDR3 sequence is 11 residues long. V was pared by 6 bases and J by 7 bases, with 12 bases between. Germline V CDR1 and CDR2: DFQATT, SNEGSKA (reference sequence). The CDR3 loop reads CSAPTGGGYTF. As DNA, the CDR3 is TGCAGTGCCCCCACGGGAGGTGGCTACACCTTC.

The genes are TRBV5-1 and TRBJ2-7, with D possibly matching TRBD1 (5 bases). The CDR3 consists of 14 residues. V gave up 0 bases and J gave up 3 bases, with 10 bases separating them. Germline CDR1 is SGHRS and CDR2 is YFSETQ. This CDR3 is CASSLAAGYYEQYF. The CDR3 DNA reads TGCGCCAGCAGCTTGGCCGCAGGGTACTACGAGCAGTACTTC. Variable domain in full (rest from reference TRBV5-1 and TRBJ2-7): KAGVTQTPRYLIKTRGQQVTLSCSPISGHRSVSWYQQTPGQGLQFLFEYFSETQRNKGNFPGRFSGRQFSNSRSEMNVSTLELGDSALYLCASSLAAGYYEQYFGPGTRLTVT.

The V and J genes are TRBV29-1 and TRBJ1-1; D remains unclear. This CDR3 region has 12 residues. The V end was cut by 3 bases, the J end by 11 bases, with 16 bases between. Germline CDR1 is SQVTM and CDR2 is ANQGSEA. CDR3 nucleotides: TGCAGCGTTGACGCCAGTACAGAAGTGGCTTTCTTT. It yields the protein CSVDASTEVAFF. Variable domain in full (rest from reference TRBV29-1 and TRBJ1-1): SAVISQKPSRDICQRGTSLTIQCQVDSQVTMMFWYRQQPGQSLTLIATANQGSEATYESGFVIDKFPISRPNLTFSTLTVSNMSPEDSSIYLCSVDASTEVAFFGQGTRLTVV.

This sequence joins TRBV7-9 and TRBJ2-5, with 7 bases aligning to TRBD1. Germline loops: CDR1 SEHNR, CDR2 FQNEAQ (reference sequence). The V gene end was trimmed by 5 bases and the J gene end by 2 bases; junction bases not matched to a gene: 5. The CDR3 length is 14 residues. The DNA for the CDR3 is TGTGCCAGCAGCCCTGACAGGGAACAAGAGACCCAGTACTTC. The encoded protein is CASSPDREQETQYF.

The CDR3 DNA follows: TGCAGCGTTGTCCGAGGAATTAACCCCACTGAAGCTTTCTTT. As protein: CSVVRGINPTEAFF. The genes are TRBV29-1 and TRBJ1-1; D unclear. The germline V gene encodes CDR1 SQVTM and CDR2 ANQGSEA. The CDR3 totals 14 residues. The V end lost 4 bases, the J end lost 4 bases, and 16 bases lay between the germline ends.

V usage is TRBV6-6 and J usage is TRBJ1-1; D unclear. The CDR3 consists of 11 residues. CDR1 is MNHNY and CDR2 is SVGAGI in the germline V gene (reference sequence). V dropped 6 bases and J dropped 11 bases, with 13 bases sitting between them. CDR3 amino acids: CASRTTKAAFF. CDR3 DNA sequence: TGTGCCAGCAGGACGACAAAGGCGGCTTTCTTT.

This chain uses TRBV4-1 with TRBJ2-5; TRBD2 matches at 11 bases. The CDR3 runs 18 residues. The junction had 8 bases not matched to a gene; V was cut back by 0 bases and J by 2 bases. Germline lookup yields CDR1 MGHRA and CDR2 YSYEKL. For the CDR3, the DNA is TGCGCCAGCAGCCAAGATGTACTAGCGGGAGAGGGACAAGAGACCCAGTACTTC. It codes for CASSQDVLAGEGQETQYF.

This sequence joins TRBV5-8 and TRBJ1-5, with no clear D. Looked up from germline, CDR1 is SGHTS and CDR2 is YDEGEE. V was trimmed by 0 bases and J by 7 bases, leaving 5 bases between them. This CDR3 has 12 residues. CDR3 bases: TGTGCCAGCAGCTTGGATAGCCAGCCCCAGCATTTT. Translation: CASSLDSQPQHF.

This clone was counted a few times. The CDR3 spells CASSLGGLGNTIYF. For the CDR3, the DNA is TGCGCCAGCAGCCTCGGCGGACTCGGAAACACCATATATTTT. The chain carries TRBV5-1 and TRBJ1-3; D ambiguous. Germline CDR1 reads SGHRS; CDR2 reads YFSETQ. V was shortened by 4 bases and J by 4 bases, with 12 bases between the two germline ends. This CDR3 is built from 14 residues.

The chain joins TRBV5-1 to TRBJ2-2, with 8 nucleotides matching TRBD1. In germline, CDR1 is SGHRS, CDR2 YFSETQ. The CDR3 sequence is 16 residues long. J was trimmed by 6 bases and V by 2 bases; bases with no gene match: 9. The CDR3: CASSFSASGGSGELFF. The CDR3 DNA reads TGCGCCAGCAGCTTTAGCGCCTCAGGGGGCTCCGGGGAGCTGTTTTTT.

This chain joins TRBV18 and TRBJ2-7; 7 bases agree with TRBD2. Germline CDR1 reads KGHSH; CDR2 reads LQKENI. The CDR3 consists of 17 residues. V lost 6 bases, J lost 0 bases, and 14 bases stayed unmatched. Written as DNA, the CDR3 is TGTGCCAGCTCCCCCCCTTCAGCGGGACCCCCCTCCTACGAGCAGTACTTC. Translated, it gives CASSPPSAGPPSYEQYF.